This T cell receptor beta chain is from a study of low-dose radiotherapy and immunotherapy resistance in tumors. Across the study: Cohort 1 was treated with 0.5 Gy per fraction at 2-week intervals, amounting to 6.5 Gy overall. Over 26 weeks, cohort 2 got 1 Gy every two weeks, reaching 13 Gy.

The V gene's germline CDR1 is LGHNA and CDR2 YSLEER. V dropped 1 base and J dropped 6; count of bases not matched to a gene: 5. CDR3 size: 15 residues. Alpha- and beta-chain coverage of first-strand cDNA came from TRAV- and TRBV-specific primers. TCR amplification involved 20 to 25 PCR cycles with a constant-region primer and V-primer adapter. One entry per CDR3 protein results from TCRdb running MiXCR on the reads. Altogether about 9,800 distinct CDR3 sequences are present, around 80% being singletons, with the ten largest covering approximately 1.3%. The chain is built from TRBV4-3 and TRBJ2-1, with 8 positions matching TRBD2. The TCR comes from a human donor with advanced metastatic prostate, ovarian, gallbladder or colorectal cancer (not recorded which). This table probably holds off-target reads from a library built for another chain. The CDR3 DNA reads TGCGCCAGCAGCCAAGGGCTAGCGGGCCTCAATGAGCAGTTCTTC. It is translated as CASSQGLAGLNEQFF.